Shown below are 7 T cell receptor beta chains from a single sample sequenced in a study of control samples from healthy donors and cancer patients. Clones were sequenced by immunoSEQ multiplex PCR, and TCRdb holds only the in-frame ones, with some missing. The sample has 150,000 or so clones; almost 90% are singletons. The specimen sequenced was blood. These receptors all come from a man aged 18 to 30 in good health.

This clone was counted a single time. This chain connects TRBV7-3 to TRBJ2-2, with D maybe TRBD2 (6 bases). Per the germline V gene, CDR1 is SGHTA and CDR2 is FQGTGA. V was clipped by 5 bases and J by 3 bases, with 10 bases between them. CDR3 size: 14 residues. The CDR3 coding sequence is TGTGCCAGCAGCCCCGGGGGTGACACCGGGGAGCTGTTTTTT. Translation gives CASSPGGDTGELFF.

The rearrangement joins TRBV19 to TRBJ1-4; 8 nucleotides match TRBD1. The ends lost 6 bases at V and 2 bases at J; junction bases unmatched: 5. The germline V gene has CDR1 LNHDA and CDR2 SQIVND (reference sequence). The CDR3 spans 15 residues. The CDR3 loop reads CASSRRTGTNEKLFF. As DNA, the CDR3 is TGTGCCAGTAGCCGTCGGACAGGGACTAATGAAAAACTGTTTTTT.

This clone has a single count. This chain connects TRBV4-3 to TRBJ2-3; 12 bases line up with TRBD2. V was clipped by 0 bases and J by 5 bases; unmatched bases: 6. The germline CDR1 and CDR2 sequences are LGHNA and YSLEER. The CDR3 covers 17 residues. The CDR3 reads CASSQEASGGAGDTQYF. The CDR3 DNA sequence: TGCGCCAGCAGCCAAGAAGCTAGCGGGGGGGCAGGAGATACGCAGTATTTT.

The CDR3 DNA follows: TGTGCCAGTAACCTAGCCGGGGAGTCGGACACTGAAGCTTTCTTT. Amino acids: CASNLAGESDTEAFF. The chain is built from TRBV19 and TRBJ1-1; unclear D gene. From germline, CDR1 is LNHDA and CDR2 SQIVND (reference sequence). V was shortened by 7 bases and J by 3 bases, with 18 bases between the two germline ends. The CDR3 runs to 15 residues.

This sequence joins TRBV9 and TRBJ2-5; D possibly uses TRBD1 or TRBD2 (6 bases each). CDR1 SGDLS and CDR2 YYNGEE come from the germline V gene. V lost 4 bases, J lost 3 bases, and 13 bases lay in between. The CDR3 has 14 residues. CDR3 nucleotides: TGTGCCAGCAGCAGAGGGGGACTGGAAGAGACCCAGTACTTC. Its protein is CASSRGGLEETQYF.

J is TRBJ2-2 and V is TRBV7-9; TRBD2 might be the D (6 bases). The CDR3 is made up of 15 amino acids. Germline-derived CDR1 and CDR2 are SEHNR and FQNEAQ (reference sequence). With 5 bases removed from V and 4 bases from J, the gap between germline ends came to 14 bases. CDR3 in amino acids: CASSPVGGRTGELFF. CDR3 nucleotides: TGTGCCAGCAGCCCCGTCGGGGGTCGCACCGGGGAGCTGTTTTTT.

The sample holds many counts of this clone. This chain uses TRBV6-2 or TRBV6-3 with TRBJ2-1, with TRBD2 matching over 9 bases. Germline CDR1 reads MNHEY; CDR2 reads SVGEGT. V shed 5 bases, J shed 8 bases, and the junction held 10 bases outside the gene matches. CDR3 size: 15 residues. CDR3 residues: CASSQSAGGPDEQFF. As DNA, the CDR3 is TGTGCCAGCAGTCAAAGCGCGGGGGGGCCAGATGAGCAGTTCTTC.